This TCR beta chain derives from a study of T-cell reconstitution after alpha-beta-depleted transplantation in children. Broader study findings: Alpha-beta T cells about two months after transplant reportedly derived from several hundred expanded graft clones. T-cell counts and diversity at one year post-transplant came mainly from newly produced T cells.

In its sample, this clonotype was seen many times. Its specificity is unknown. Unique molecular identifiers were incorporated when the TCRbeta library was constructed. One entry per CDR3 protein, called by TCRdb with MiXCR from the PCR reads. The sample has approximately 430,000 distinct CDR3 sequences; 15% to 20% are singletons. CDR3 size: 14 residues. The V gene lost 3 bases and the J gene lost 10 bases, with 15 bases spanning the gap. The V gene is TRBV12-3 or TRBV12-4, the J gene TRBJ1-4, with TRBD1 as a possible D gene (5 bases). The clonotype comes from a boy under three years old who had a stem cell transplant for Wiskott-Aldrich syndrome, so the T cells may come from the graft donor. Sequenced material: PBMCs, mostly from graft donor cells, taken 360 days after TCRalphabeta/CD19-depleted stem cell transplant. The CDR3 nucleotides are TGTGCCAGCAGTTTCCCCGGACACTCTAGAAAACTGTTTTTT. Translated, it gives CASSFPGHSRKLFF.